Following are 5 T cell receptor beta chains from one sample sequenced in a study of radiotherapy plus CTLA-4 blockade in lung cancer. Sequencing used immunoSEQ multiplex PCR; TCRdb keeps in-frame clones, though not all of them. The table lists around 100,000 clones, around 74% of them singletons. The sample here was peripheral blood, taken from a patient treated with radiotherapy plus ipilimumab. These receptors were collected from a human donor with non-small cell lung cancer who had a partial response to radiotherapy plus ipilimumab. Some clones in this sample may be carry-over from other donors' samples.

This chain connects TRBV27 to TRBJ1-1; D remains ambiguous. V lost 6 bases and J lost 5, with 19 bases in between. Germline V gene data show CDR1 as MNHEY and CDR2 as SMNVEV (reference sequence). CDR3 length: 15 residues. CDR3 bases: TGTGCCAGCAGCAACTCTCGGGGATCGAGGACTGAAGCTTTCTTT. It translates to CASSNSRGSRTEAFF.

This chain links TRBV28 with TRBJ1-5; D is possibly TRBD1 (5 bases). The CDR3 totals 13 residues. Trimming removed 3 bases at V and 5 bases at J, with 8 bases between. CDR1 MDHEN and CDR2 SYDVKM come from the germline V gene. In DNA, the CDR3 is TGTGCCAGCAGTTTCGACAGAGATCAGCCCCAGCATTTT. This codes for CASSFDRDQPQHF. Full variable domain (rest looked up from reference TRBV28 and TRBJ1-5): DVKVTQSSRYLVKRTGEKVFLECVQDMDHENMFWYRQDPGLGLRLIYFSYDVKMKEKGDIPEGYSVSREKKERFSLILESASTNQTSMYLCASSFDRDQPQHFGDGTRLSIL.

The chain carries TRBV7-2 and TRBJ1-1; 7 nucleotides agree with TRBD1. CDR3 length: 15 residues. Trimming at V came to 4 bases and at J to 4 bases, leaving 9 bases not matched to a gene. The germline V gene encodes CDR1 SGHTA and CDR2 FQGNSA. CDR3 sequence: CASSSRQGSLTEAFF. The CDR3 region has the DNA TGTGCCAGCAGCTCCAGACAGGGATCTCTCACTGAAGCTTTCTTT.

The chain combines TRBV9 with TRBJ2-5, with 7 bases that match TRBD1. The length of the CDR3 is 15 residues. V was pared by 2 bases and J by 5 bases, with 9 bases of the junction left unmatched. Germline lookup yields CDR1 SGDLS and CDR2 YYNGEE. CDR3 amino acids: CASSVLSGTAETQYF. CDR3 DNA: TGTGCCAGCAGCGTTCTATCCGGGACAGCGGAGACCCAGTACTTC.

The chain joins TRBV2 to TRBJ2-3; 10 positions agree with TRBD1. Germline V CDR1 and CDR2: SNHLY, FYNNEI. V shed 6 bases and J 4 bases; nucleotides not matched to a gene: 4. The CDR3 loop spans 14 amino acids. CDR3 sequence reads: CASRLDRGADTQYF. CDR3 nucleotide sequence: TGTGCCAGCAGGTTGGACAGGGGGGCAGATACGCAGTATTTT.